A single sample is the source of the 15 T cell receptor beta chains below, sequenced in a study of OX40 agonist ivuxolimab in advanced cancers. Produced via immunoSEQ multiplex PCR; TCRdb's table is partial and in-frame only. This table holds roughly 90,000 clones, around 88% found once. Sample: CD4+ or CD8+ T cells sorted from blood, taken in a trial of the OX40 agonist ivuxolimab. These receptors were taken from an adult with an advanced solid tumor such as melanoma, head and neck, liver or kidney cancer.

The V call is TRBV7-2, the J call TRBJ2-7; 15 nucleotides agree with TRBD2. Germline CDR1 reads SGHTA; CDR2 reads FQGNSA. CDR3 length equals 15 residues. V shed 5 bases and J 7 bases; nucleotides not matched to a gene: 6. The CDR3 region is CASSLGLAGGNEQYF. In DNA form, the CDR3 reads TGTGCCAGCAGCCTTGGACTAGCGGGGGGGAATGAGCAGTACTTC.

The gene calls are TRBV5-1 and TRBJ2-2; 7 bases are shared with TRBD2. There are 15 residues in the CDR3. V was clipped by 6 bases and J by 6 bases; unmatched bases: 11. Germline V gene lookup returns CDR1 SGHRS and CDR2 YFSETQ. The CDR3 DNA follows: TGCGCCAGCACCGTCAGCGGGGACCGGGCCGGGGAGCTGTTTTTT. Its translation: CASTVSGDRAGELFF.

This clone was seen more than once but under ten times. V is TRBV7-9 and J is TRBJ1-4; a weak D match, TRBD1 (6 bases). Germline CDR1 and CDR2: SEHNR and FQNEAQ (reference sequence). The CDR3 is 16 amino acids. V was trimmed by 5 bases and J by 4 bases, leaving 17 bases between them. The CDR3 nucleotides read TGTGCCAGCAGCCAACCAGGGGCTAGGGGTAATGAAAAACTGTTTTTT. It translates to CASSQPGARGNEKLFF.

The DNA for the CDR3 is TGCGCCAGCAGCTTGAGAGCTGAGGGGCTCAGGGAGCAGTTCTTC. This translates into CASSLRAEGLREQFF. The chain employs TRBV5-1 and TRBJ2-1; D tentatively reads TRBD1 or TRBD2 (5 bases each). The CDR3 sequence is 15 residues long. V was clipped by 1 base and J by 10 bases, with 18 bases between them. Germline V gene data show CDR1 as SGHRS and CDR2 as YFSETQ.

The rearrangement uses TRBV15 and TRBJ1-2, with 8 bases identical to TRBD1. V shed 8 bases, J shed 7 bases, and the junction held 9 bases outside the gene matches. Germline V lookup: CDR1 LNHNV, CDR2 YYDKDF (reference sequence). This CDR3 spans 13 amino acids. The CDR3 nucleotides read TGTGCCACCCGATTACAGGGGGTCCCTGGCTACACCTTC. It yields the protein CATRLQGVPGYTF.

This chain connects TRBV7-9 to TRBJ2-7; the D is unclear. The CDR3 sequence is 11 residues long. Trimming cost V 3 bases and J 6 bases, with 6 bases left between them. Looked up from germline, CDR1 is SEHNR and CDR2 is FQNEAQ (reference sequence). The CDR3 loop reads CASSFRIEQYF. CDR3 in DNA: TGTGCCAGCAGCTTCCGTATCGAGCAGTACTTC.

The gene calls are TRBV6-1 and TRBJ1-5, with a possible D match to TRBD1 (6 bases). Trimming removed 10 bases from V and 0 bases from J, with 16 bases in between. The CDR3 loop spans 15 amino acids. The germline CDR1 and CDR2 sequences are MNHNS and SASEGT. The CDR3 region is CATHLQGNSNQPQHF. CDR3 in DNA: TGTGCCACCCACTTACAGGGAAATAGCAATCAGCCCCAGCATTTT.

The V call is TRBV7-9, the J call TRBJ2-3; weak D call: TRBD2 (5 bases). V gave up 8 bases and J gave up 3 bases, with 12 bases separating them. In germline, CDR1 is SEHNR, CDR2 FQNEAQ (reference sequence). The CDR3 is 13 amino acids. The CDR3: CASYVTGTDTQYF. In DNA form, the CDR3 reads TGTGCCAGCTATGTCACGGGGACAGATACGCAGTATTTT.

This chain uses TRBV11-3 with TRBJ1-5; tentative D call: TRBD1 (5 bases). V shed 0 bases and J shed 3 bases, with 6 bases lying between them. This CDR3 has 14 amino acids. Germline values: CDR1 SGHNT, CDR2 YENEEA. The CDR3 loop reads CASSLEGHNQPQHF. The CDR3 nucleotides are TGTGCCAGCAGCTTAGAGGGGCACAATCAGCCCCAGCATTTT.

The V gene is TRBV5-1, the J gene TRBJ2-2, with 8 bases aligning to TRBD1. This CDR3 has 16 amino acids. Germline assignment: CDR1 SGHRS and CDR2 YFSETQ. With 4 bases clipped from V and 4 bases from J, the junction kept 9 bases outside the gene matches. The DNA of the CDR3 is TGCGCCAGCAGCAGCGGACAGGGTGGTACCACCGGGGAGCTGTTTTTT. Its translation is CASSSGQGGTTGELFF.

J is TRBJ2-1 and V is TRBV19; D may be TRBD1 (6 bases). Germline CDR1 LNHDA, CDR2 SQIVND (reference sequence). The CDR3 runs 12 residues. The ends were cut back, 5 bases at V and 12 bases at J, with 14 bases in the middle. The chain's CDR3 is CASSSTGLGQFF. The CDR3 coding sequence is TGTGCCAGTAGTTCTACAGGGTTAGGGCAGTTCTTC.

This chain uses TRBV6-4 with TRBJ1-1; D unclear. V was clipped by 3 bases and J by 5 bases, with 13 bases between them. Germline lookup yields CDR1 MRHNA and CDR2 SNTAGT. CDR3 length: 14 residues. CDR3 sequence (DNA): TGTGCCAGCAGTGAAGGACCCGGGAGGACTGAAGCTTTCTTT. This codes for CASSEGPGRTEAFF.

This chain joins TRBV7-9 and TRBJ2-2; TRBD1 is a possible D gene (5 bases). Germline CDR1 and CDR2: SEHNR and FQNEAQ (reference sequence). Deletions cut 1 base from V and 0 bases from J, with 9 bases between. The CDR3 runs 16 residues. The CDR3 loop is CASSLGTGSNTGELFF. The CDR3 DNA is TGTGCCAGCAGCTTAGGAACAGGATCGAACACCGGGGAGCTGTTTTTT.

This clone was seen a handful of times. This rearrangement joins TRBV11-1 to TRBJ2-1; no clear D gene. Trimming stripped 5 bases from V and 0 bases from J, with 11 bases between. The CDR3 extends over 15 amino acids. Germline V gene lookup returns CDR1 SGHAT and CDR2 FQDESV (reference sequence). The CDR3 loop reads CASSQVGYSYNEQFF. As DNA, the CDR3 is TGTGCCAGCAGCCAGGTGGGGTACTCCTACAATGAGCAGTTCTTC.

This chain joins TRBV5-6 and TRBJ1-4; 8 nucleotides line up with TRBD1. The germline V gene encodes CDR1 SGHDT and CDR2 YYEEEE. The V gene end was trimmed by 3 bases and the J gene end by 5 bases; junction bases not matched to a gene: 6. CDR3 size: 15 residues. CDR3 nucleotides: TGTGCCAGCAGCTCTGTCGACAGGGGAAATGAAAAACTGTTTTTT. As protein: CASSSVDRGNEKLFF. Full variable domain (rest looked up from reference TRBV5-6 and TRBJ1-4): DAGVTQSPTHLIKTRGQQVTLRCSPKSGHDTVSWYQQALGQGPQFIFQYYEEEERQRGNFPDRFSGHQFPNYSSELNVNALLLGDSALYLCASSSVDRGNEKLFFGSGTQLSVL.